This entry concerns a single TCR beta chain. Its antigen remains unknown. Sample donors were healthy Caucasian individuals that came from Russia, aged roughly 6 to 100. Extractions gave at least 5.5 micrograms of total RNA per sample. Using a J-beta primer mix together with a sample-barcoded 5' primer, a second PCR was run for roughly 6 to 11 cycles. No fewer than 2.5 million CDR3-containing paired-end reads came from each sample. TCRdb passed the 5' RACE reads through MiXCR, listing each CDR3 protein once. The sample records fewer than 800,000 distinct CDR3 sequences, about 21% being singletons. The entry originates in a study of blood T cells in healthy people across ages. Findings of the study overall: Diversity was higher, and naive CD4+ cells more numerous, in long-lived donors than in aged donors.

Germline values: CDR1 KGHSH, CDR2 LQKENI. There are 17 residues in the CDR3. With 3 bases clipped from V and 3 bases from J, the junction kept 8 bases outside the gene matches. The sequence was collected from a man between 65 and 79 years old in good health. The material sequenced was blood. This rearrangement joins TRBV18 to TRBJ2-2; TRBD1 matches at 9 bases. In DNA form, the CDR3 reads TGTGCCAGCTCACCCAAGGGACAGGGCGAGTACACCGGGGAGCTGTTTTTT. It encodes CASSPKGQGEYTGELFF.